Each of the 18 T cell receptor beta chains below was sequenced from the same sample in a study of shared clonotypes between healthy human individuals. Profiling relied on immunoSEQ multiplex PCR, and the TCRdb table lists in-frame clones only, not all of them. The table has some 2.1 million clones, roughly 96% seen once. Sequencing was performed on naive CD4+ T cells sorted from blood. Subset denoted: CD45RA+ positively selected. These receptors were obtained from a man younger than 35 in good health.

The V and J genes are TRBV4-1 and TRBJ2-3; D assignment may be TRBD1 or TRBD2 (6 bases each). Germline V CDR1 and CDR2: MGHRA, YSYEKL. The ends were cut back, 1 base at V and 8 bases at J, with 13 bases in the middle. The CDR3 spans 14 residues. The CDR3 sequence is CASSQVGGQGTQYF. As DNA, the CDR3 is TGCGCCAGCAGCCAAGTAGGGGGGCAGGGTACGCAGTATTTT.

This clone was picked up one time. This CDR3 reads CASSPSSTNLRNTIYF. The CDR3 DNA reads as TGTGCCAGCTCACCAAGCAGCACCAATTTAAGAAACACCATATATTTT. This chain joins TRBV18 and TRBJ1-3; D is undetermined. V shed 2 bases and J shed 5 bases, with 16 bases lying between them. Germline V gives CDR1 KGHSH, CDR2 LQKENI. The CDR3 runs to 16 residues.

V is TRBV11-2 and J is TRBJ2-7, with 10 bases fitting TRBD2. The CDR3 totals 16 residues. Germline V CDR1 and CDR2: SGHAT, FQNNGV. V trimming: 4 bases; J trimming: 2 bases; junction bases outside the gene matches: 8. CDR3 sequence: CASSSLAGVPPYEQYF. The CDR3, as DNA: TGTGCCAGCAGCTCCCTAGCGGGAGTGCCCCCCTACGAGCAGTACTTC.

The rearrangement links TRBV30 to TRBJ1-4, with unresolved D. The ends were cut back, 3 bases at V and 4 bases at J, with 15 bases in the middle. The CDR3 sequence is 15 residues long. The V gene's germline CDR1 is GTSNPN and CDR2 SVGIG (reference sequence). DNA of the CDR3: TGTGCCTGGAGCTTTTCCCAATTTGTTAATGAAAAACTGTTTTTT. It yields the protein CAWSFSQFVNEKLFF.

This sequence joins TRBV4-1 and TRBJ1-5; D is possibly TRBD1 (5 bases). V dropped 1 base and J dropped 7 bases, with 20 bases sitting between them. The CDR3 runs to 17 residues. Per the germline V gene, CDR1 is MGHRA and CDR2 is YSYEKL. The DNA of the CDR3 is TGCGCCAGCAGCCAAGTTATTCCGCGGCAGGGTGAGCAGCCCCAGCATTTT. Translated, it gives CASSQVIPRQGEQPQHF.

This sequence joins TRBV5-5 and TRBJ2-2, with 12 bases that match TRBD1. Germline values: CDR1 SGHKS, CDR2 YYEKEE (reference sequence). This CDR3 has 16 amino acids. V lost 4 bases and J lost 4; bases outside the gene matches: 5. The CDR3 DNA is TGTGCCAGCAGCCCGGGACAGGGGGCCCCCACCGGGGAGCTGTTTTTT. This translates into CASSPGQGAPTGELFF.

This clone came up a few times. The chain couples TRBV6-1 to TRBJ1-2; D remains unclear. Germline V gene sequence: CDR1 MNHNS, CDR2 SASEGT. CDR3 length: 15 amino acids. Trimming removed 1 base from V and 1 base from J, with 10 bases in between. The CDR3 nucleotides read TGTGCCAGCAGTGAAGGATTCATAGTTAACTATGGCTACACCTTC. This encodes CASSEGFIVNYGYTF.

V gene TRBV19 combines with J gene TRBJ1-1; the match to TRBD1 covers 8 bases. Trimming took 5 bases from V and 3 from J; bases not matched to a gene: 2. The germline V gene encodes CDR1 LNHDA and CDR2 SQIVND (reference sequence). CDR3 size: 13 residues. CDR3 residues: CASSLDRDTEAFF. The CDR3 DNA follows: TGTGCCAGTAGTCTGGACAGGGACACTGAAGCTTTCTTT.

The chain links TRBV7-9 to TRBJ2-5; D is ambiguous. The CDR3 runs 12 residues. The V end lost 6 bases, the J end lost 1 base, and 6 bases lay between the germline ends. The germline V gene has CDR1 SEHNR and CDR2 FQNEAQ (reference sequence). DNA of the CDR3: TGTGCCAGCAGAGGACCCCAAGAGACCCAGTACTTC. Amino acid sequence: CASRGPQETQYF.

V usage is TRBV6-5 and J usage is TRBJ1-5, with D tentatively TRBD1 (5 bases). V lost 8 bases and J 3 bases, leaving 17 bases between the germline ends. Germline assignment: CDR1 MNHEY and CDR2 SVGAGI. The CDR3 loop spans 15 amino acids. The CDR3 is CASARTGRINQPQHF. The DNA of the CDR3 is TGTGCCAGCGCCCGGACGGGACGGATCAATCAGCCCCAGCATTTT.

DNA for the CDR3: TGCGCCAGCAGCTTGGTTACGGGGGCAGGAACTGAAGCTTTCTTT. Its protein product is CASSLVTGAGTEAFF. The rearrangement uses TRBV5-1 and TRBJ1-1; TRBD1 might be the D (6 bases). Germline assignment: CDR1 SGHRS and CDR2 YFSETQ. V was trimmed by 0 bases and J by 5 bases, leaving 14 bases between them. This CDR3 comprises 15 residues.

The V call is TRBV9, the J call TRBJ2-1, with unresolved D. Looked up from germline, CDR1 is SGDLS and CDR2 is YYNGEE. The CDR3 has 15 amino acids. V was clipped by 6 bases and J by 3 bases, with 16 bases between them. In nucleotides, the CDR3 is TGTGCCAGCACCTTAGATGCCTCGCACTACAATGAGCAGTTCTTC. This codes for CASTLDASHYNEQFF.

This chain uses TRBV5-1 with TRBJ1-3; D gene unclear. The V gene lost 5 bases and the J gene lost 2 bases, with 14 bases spanning the gap. Germline V gives CDR1 SGHRS, CDR2 YFSETQ. The CDR3 sequence is 15 residues long. The CDR3 is CASSGGFNAGNTIYF. CDR3 coding DNA: TGCGCCAGCAGTGGCGGGTTTAATGCTGGAAACACCATATATTTT.

V and J are TRBV5-6 and TRBJ2-2, with 8 positions matching TRBD1. CDR3 size: 14 residues. Germline trimming cut 4 bases from V and 7 bases from J; bases unmatched to any gene: 6. The germline gives CDR1 SGHDT, CDR2 YYEEEE. The CDR3 loop reads CASSGRTGFGELFF. Written as DNA, the CDR3 is TGTGCCAGCAGCGGACGGACAGGGTTCGGGGAGCTGTTTTTT.

This clone was observed a single time. The chain employs TRBV30 and TRBJ2-1, with D tentatively TRBD1 (5 bases). The CDR3 is made up of 11 amino acids. Trimming took 2 bases from V and 11 from J, leaving 10 bases between them. Germline V gene sequence: CDR1 GTSNPN, CDR2 SVGIG (reference sequence). CDR3 coding DNA: TGTGCCTGGAGTATGGGGCCTCAGCAGTTCTTC. This gives the protein CAWSMGPQQFF.

This chain connects TRBV2 to TRBJ2-5; 7 nucleotides align to TRBD2. The germline V gene has CDR1 SNHLY and CDR2 FYNNEI. V lost 5 bases and J lost 0; bases outside the gene matches: 6. This CDR3 has 15 residues. CDR3 coding DNA: TGTGCCAGCAGTCGACCGGGACTATACCAAGAGACCCAGTACTTC. This sequence encodes CASSRPGLYQETQYF.

The chain joins TRBV27 to TRBJ1-5; TRBD1 might be the D (6 bases). CDR1 MNHEY and CDR2 SMNVEV come from the germline V gene (reference sequence). This CDR3 is 14 amino acids long. The germline V and J ends were trimmed by 3 bases and 9 bases, with 15 bases remaining between them. CDR3 nucleotide sequence: TGTGCCAGCAGTTTGTCGACAGGCAGCATGCCCCAGCATTTT. This translates into CASSLSTGSMPQHF.

As for this clone: In the same sample, other DNA sequences code for this CDR3. This chain links TRBV9 with TRBJ1-2; D remains ambiguous. This CDR3 contains 13 residues. Germline V lookup: CDR1 SGDLS, CDR2 YYNGEE. V dropped 4 bases and J dropped 2 bases, with 9 bases sitting between them. The CDR3 region is CASSPRGNYGYTF. The DNA for the CDR3 is TGTGCCAGCAGCCCCCGCGGAAACTATGGCTACACCTTC.